This TCR beta chain was obtained from a study of control samples from healthy donors and cancer patients. This table comes from immunoSEQ multiplex PCR, and its TCRdb copy is limited to in-frame clones, with some not included. Here the sample spans fewer than 130,000 clones, roughly 88% being singletons. This CDR3 is built from 14 residues. V shed 0 bases and J shed 5 bases, with 10 bases lying between them. Looked up from germline, CDR1 is LNHDA and CDR2 is SQIVND (reference sequence). This chain uses TRBV19 with TRBJ2-5; D gene uncertain. Sequencing used PBMCs. This clonotype was sampled from a woman aged 55-75 years with lung cancer. In nucleotides, the CDR3 is TGTGCCAGTAGTATAGAAGCGTATAGTGAGACCCAGTACTTC. It translates to CASSIEAYSETQYF.